The sample holds a few counts of the clone carrying this TCR beta chain. Its antigen is not identified. Under the authors' procedure: After removing out-of-frame reads, over 2 million distinct TCRbeta sequences remained. Libraries were prepared by immunoSEQ multiplex PCR; TCRdb keeps only in-frame clonotypes and omits some of them. V, J and clone size reflect that table, while D and trimming were determined from the DNA. The sample lists about 45,000 clones; around 82% were seen once. These data are taken from a study of memory CD4+ T cells and cytomegalovirus serostatus. Study conclusions and caveats: CD4+ memory repertoires contained 67 of 164 reported CMV TCRbeta sequences.

Single viable CD3+CD4+CD8-CD45RO+ cells were sorted as the memory CD4+ T cells. In germline, CDR1 is MNHEY, CDR2 SVGAGI. V lost 4 bases and J lost 8; bases outside the gene matches: 4. This CDR3 region has 14 residues. V and J are TRBV6-5 and TRBJ1-6, with 8 bases lining up with TRBD1. The TCR was taken from an adult in good health and CMV-seronegative. Sequencing was done on a sample of memory CD4+ T cells from blood. DNA of the CDR3: TGTGCCAGCAGTTCGCGGACAGGGTATTCACCCCTCCACTTT. Encoded protein: CASSSRTGYSPLHF.